The entry below describes one T cell receptor beta chain. This specimen belongs to a study of blood T cell repertoires in COVID-19. This table comes from immunoSEQ multiplex PCR, and its TCRdb copy is limited to in-frame clones, with some not included. The sample has under 400,000 clones, roughly 90% seen once. The age range of participants was about 18 to 100 years, with residence in approximately 25 US areas. Participant-reported clinical history was the basis for cohort assignment. A COVID-19 case had been met by exposed participants during the 2 weeks before study entry. Germline CDR1 reads SGHTA; CDR2 reads FQGTGA. The length of the CDR3 is 14 residues. The junction had 7 bases not matched to a gene; V was cut back by 5 bases and J by 7 bases.

V and J are TRBV7-3 and TRBJ2-5, with 10 positions matching TRBD1. Sequenced material: PBMCs or T cells enriched from blood (not recorded which). This TCR derives from a woman in her 30s who had been exposed to COVID-19. The CDR3, as DNA: TGTGCCAGCAGCCACAAAGGGGACAGGGGGACCCAGTACTTC. Encoded protein: CASSHKGDRGTQYF. The whole variable domain, remainder taken from reference TRBV7-3 and TRBJ2-5, is GAGVSQTPSNKVTEKGKYVELRCDPISGHTALYWYRQSLGQGPEFLIYFQGTGAADDSGLPNDRFFAVRPEGSVSTLKIQRTERGDSAVYLCASSHKGDRGTQYFGPGTRLLVL.